Listed below are T cell receptor beta chains from one sample, sequenced in a study of blood T cell repertoires in COVID-19. TCRdb's copy holds only in-frame clones and misses some; the assay was immunoSEQ multiplex PCR. The data hold about 160,000 clones, with 85% observed a single time. Sample: peripheral blood. Every receptor here comes from a human donor with acute or convalescent COVID-19. The donor label of this sample is uncertain. Both conserved end residues are part of each CDR3. D genes are given only for firm matches. Some rows have no size entry. The others give once, few or many, or a class for an expanded clone.

TRBV7-9	TRBJ1-3	-	-	CASSSGTTGNTIYF	TGTGCCAGCAGCTCGGGGACTACTGGAAACACCATATATTTT
TRBV12-3/TRBV12-4	TRBJ1-1	-	-	CASSTPGYTEAFF	TGTGCCAGCTCAACGCCGGGGTACACTGAAGCTTTCTTT
TRBV24-1	TRBJ2-3	TRBD1	-	CATSDSKDRGHQDTQYF	TGTGCCACCAGTGATTCTAAGGACAGGGGGCATCAAGATACGCAGTATTTT
TRBV6-5	TRBJ1-5	TRBD1	-	CASSGTGNLPQHF	TGTGCCAGCAGCGGGACAGGGAATTTGCCCCAGCATTTT
TRBV2	TRBJ2-1	TRBD1	-	CASSPIKGQGFNEQFF	TGTGCCAGCAGCCCCATCAAGGGACAGGGTTTCAATGAGCAGTTCTTC
TRBV2	TRBJ1-6	TRBD1	-	CASNLDRGISSPLHF	TGTGCCAGCAACTTAGACAGGGGGATATCTTCACCCCTCCACTTT
TRBV2	TRBJ2-6	-	-	CASSEASGANVLTF	TGTGCCAGCAGCGAGGCCTCTGGGGCCAACGTCCTGACTTTC
TRBV7-2	TRBJ1-2	-	-	CASRSWSGYTF	TGTGCCAGCAGGAGTTGGTCCGGCTACACCTTC
TRBV6-5	TRBJ1-4	TRBD1	few	CASRQTGGNEKLFF	TGTGCCAGCAGACAGACAGGGGGCAATGAAAAACTGTTTTTT
TRBV5-8	TRBJ2-2	TRBD1	-	CASSLRPRTGNTGELFF	TGTGCCAGCAGCTTGAGACCTAGGACAGGGAACACCGGGGAGCTGTTTTTT
TRBV25-1	TRBJ2-3	-	-	CASSEGGSAVTQYF	TGTGCCAGCAGTGAAGGTGGGTCGGCGGTAACGCAGTATTTT
TRBV7-2	TRBJ2-5	TRBD2	-	CASRTRGRGGLQETQYF	TGTGCCAGCAGGACCCGGGGGCGGGGGGGGCTCCAAGAGACCCAGTACTTC
TRBV30	TRBJ2-2	TRBD1	-	CAWSVKGQGWTGELFF	TGTGCCTGGAGTGTAAAAGGACAGGGGTGGACCGGGGAGCTGTTTTTT
TRBV18	TRBJ2-5	TRBD1	-	CASSPGTGEGTSETQYF	TGTGCCAGCTCACCAGGGACAGGGGAGGGAACCTCAGAGACCCAGTACTTC
TRBV28	TRBJ2-5	-	once	CASNLEETQYF	TGTGCCAGCAATCTTGAGGAGACCCAGTACTTC
TRBV28	TRBJ2-3	TRBD2	-	CASSYTMGTSGGFMYTQYF	TGTGCCAGCAGTTACACCATGGGGACTAGCGGGGGCTTTATGTATACGCAGTATTTT